The T cell receptor (beta chain) described here comes from a study of T cell repertoires in cytomegalovirus infection. Study information: Well-studied HLA-B-restricted CMV epitopes were used in the study alongside recently identified HLA-C-restricted ones. It can be stated that public TCR beta signatures indicated CMV infection as well as a matching HLA type. Findings and limits, study-wide: HLA-C-restricted, CMV-specific TCR beta clonotypes were dominant ex vivo.

TCRdb re-called the reads with MiXCR, one entry per CDR3 protein. The table lists about 890,000 distinct CDR3 sequences, about a third of them singletons. This clonotype was seen many times. Its antigen is unknown. CDR3 size: 11 residues. Germline V CDR1 and CDR2: ENHRY, SYGVKD. V was clipped by 6 bases and J by 8 bases, with 10 bases between them. The V and J genes are TRBV10-3 and TRBJ1-1; weak D call: TRBD1 (5 bases). This specimen consisted of cultured CD8+ T cells from PBMCs, obtained from culture after CMV antigen stimulation. This clonotype was obtained from a human donor in good health (CMV status not recorded). Some clones in this sample may be carry-over from other donors' samples. In DNA, the CDR3 is TGTGCCATCAGAAAGGGGCCAGAAGCTTTCTTT. It codes for CAIRKGPEAFF.